Listed below are T cell receptor beta chains from one sample, sequenced in a study of cytomegalovirus exposure and HLA in healthy donors. Assay used: immunoSEQ multiplex PCR; TCRdb lists only in-frame clones, some missing. The sample carries 98,000 or so clones, roughly three quarters recorded once. The sample was PBMCs. The receptor set was obtained from a woman aged 40-49 years in good health and CMV-seronegative. CDR3s include the opening cysteine and the closing phenylalanine or tryptophan. The size entry is marked missing in some rows and otherwise reads once, few, many or a size class.

>TRBJ2-1|NA|TRBV4-3
CASSQDLYNEQFF
>TRBJ2-7|once|TRBV5-4
CASSPSGASSYEQYF
>TRBJ1-5|NA|TRBV6-6
CASSYGGGGQPQHF
>TRBJ1-1|once|TRBV11-2
CASSPQGIGEAFF
>TRBJ2-1|few|TRBV2
CASTYTGGLDEQFF
>TRBJ1-3|NA|TRBV19
CASTHSSGNTIYF
>TRBJ2-2|few|TRBV30
CAWSVFGQGNTGELFF
>TRBJ2-1|NA|TRBV14
CASSQALYNEQFF
>TRBJ1-4|NA|TRBV28
CASSYAGGLLF
>TRBJ2-7|NA|TRBV28
CASSLFPRGQYF
>TRBJ1-1|NA|TRBV6-5
CASSSPGTEAFF
>TRBJ1-2|NA|TRBV19
CASSIAGRRGYTF
>TRBJ2-1|once|TRBV15
CATSRALPEDSVSYNEQFF
>TRBJ1-1|NA|TRBV28
CASRSGTGGVASTEAFF
>TRBJ1-1|NA|TRBV7-9
CASVGTGREVTEAFF
>TRBJ1-2|NA|TRBV18
CASSWPLGYGYTF
>TRBJ2-1|few|TRBV7-9
CASSLAPSPYNEQFF
>TRBJ2-5|NA|TRBV10-1
CASSGRNQRSLQETQYF
>TRBJ2-1|NA|TRBV12-5
CASGLGRGQFF
>TRBJ1-4|few|TRBV19
CASSIAHRDRINEKLFF
>TRBJ2-5|few|TRBV19
CASSISAILAGQETQYF
>TRBJ2-1|NA|TRBV7-2
CASSRTSGSYNEQFF
>TRBJ2-1|NA|TRBV5-1
CASSFPPHPNEQFF
>TRBJ1-2|NA|TRBV7-9
CASNRDISNYGYTF
>TRBJ1-2|NA|TRBV29-1
CSVEGTGGGGYTF
>TRBJ2-7|NA|TRBV27
CASSAQGGIYEQYF
>TRBJ1-1|NA|TRBV7-9
CSSSRRDTEAFF
>TRBJ1-1|NA|TRBV4-1
CASSQQPPEGADEAFF
>TRBJ2-3|NA|TRBV11-2
CASSPGLAGTDTQYF
>TRBJ1-2|NA|TRBV7-9
CASSDPGQGANGYTF
>TRBJ1-1|NA|TRBV27
CASSPWTDRLNTEAFF
>TRBJ1-6|few|TRBV4-2
CASSQEDRQRNSPLHF
>TRBJ1-2|NA|TRBV5-1
CASSPPGQGRGYTF
>TRBJ1-2|NA|TRBV19
CASSIRGGYTF
>TRBJ1-2|few|TRBV27
CASSPYTNSGGYTF
>TRBJ2-1|NA|TRBV7-2
CASSSFMGTSGYNEQFF
>TRBJ1-2|few|TRBV6-1
CASSVQGTDWSGYTF
>TRBJ2-6|once|TRBV4-1
CASSQDWGTSSGANVLTF
>TRBJ2-7|NA|TRBV7-6
CASSLTSGRVYEQYF
>TRBJ2-7|NA|TRBV7-8
CASSFYSDEQYF
>TRBJ2-2|NA|TRBV11-3
CASSFEGAGELFF
>TRBJ1-4|NA|TRBV29-1
CSVELQGNLFF
>TRBJ2-5|NA|TRBV7-2
CASSTGTGDLYQETQYF
>TRBJ1-1|NA|TRBV7-8
CASSFGTGRNTEAFF
>TRBJ2-3|NA|TRBV10-3
CAISESGGSLTDTQYF